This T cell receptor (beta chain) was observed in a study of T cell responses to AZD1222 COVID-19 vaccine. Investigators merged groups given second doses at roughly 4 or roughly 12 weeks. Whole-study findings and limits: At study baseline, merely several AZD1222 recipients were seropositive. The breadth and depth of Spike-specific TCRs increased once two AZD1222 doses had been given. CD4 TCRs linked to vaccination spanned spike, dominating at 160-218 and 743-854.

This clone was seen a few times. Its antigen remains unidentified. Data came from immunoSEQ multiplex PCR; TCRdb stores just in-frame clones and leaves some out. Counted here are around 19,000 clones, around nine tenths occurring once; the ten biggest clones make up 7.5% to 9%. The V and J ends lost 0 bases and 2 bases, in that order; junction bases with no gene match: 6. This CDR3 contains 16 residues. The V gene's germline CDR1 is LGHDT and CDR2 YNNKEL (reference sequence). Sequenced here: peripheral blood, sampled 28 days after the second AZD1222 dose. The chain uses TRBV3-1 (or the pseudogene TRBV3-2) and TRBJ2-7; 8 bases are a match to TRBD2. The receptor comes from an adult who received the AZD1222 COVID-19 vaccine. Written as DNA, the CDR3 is TGTGCCAGCAGCCAAGATGTACTAGCGGTGACCTACGAGCAGTACTTC. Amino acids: CASSQDVLAVTYEQYF.